The 8 T cell receptor beta chains presented below share a single source sample, sequenced in a study of cytotoxic CD8 clonotypes in ibrutinib-treated CLL. Generated by immunoSEQ multiplex PCR, the TCRdb table keeps only in-frame clones and is missing some. Of 130,000 or so clones in the sample, roughly 80% were seen once. The input for sequencing was PBMCs, taken after 12 months of ibrutinib treatment. The source is a human donor with chronic lymphocytic leukemia.

This clone was seen more than once but under ten times. The chain joins TRBV7-9 to TRBJ1-2; no clear D. V gave up 7 bases and J gave up 5 bases, with 23 bases separating them. Germline-derived CDR1 and CDR2 are SEHNR and FQNEAQ (reference sequence). This CDR3 has 16 amino acids. The chain's CDR3 is CASTTSKGFTPYGYTF. As DNA, the CDR3 is TGTGCCAGCACCACCTCGAAGGGCTTTACCCCGTATGGCTACACCTTC.

This clone showed up just once. The chain is built from TRBV2 and TRBJ2-7; D is uncertain. V lost 3 bases, J lost 3 bases, and 9 bases lay in between. CDR1 is SNHLY and CDR2 is FYNNEI in the germline V gene. The CDR3 covers 13 residues. The CDR3 protein is CASSDPQVYEQYF. The CDR3 nucleotides read TGTGCCAGCAGTGACCCCCAGGTCTACGAGCAGTACTTC. The full variable domain, its missing parts supplied by reference TRBV2 and TRBJ2-7, is EPEVTQTPSHQVTQMGQEVILRCVPISNHLYFYWYRQILGQKVEFLVSFYNNEISEKSEIFDDQFSVERPDGSNFTLKIRSTKLEDSAMYFCASSDPQVYEQYFGPGTRLTVT.

Only a few counts were recorded for this clone. CDR3 nucleotides: TGCGCCAGCAGCTTGGAGGGGAATGGGGAGACCCAGTACTTC. Protein product: CASSLEGNGETQYF. V and J are TRBV5-1 and TRBJ2-5; tentative D call: TRBD1 (5 bases). Trimming took off 0 bases at V and 5 bases at J, with 11 bases between the two ends. CDR1 is SGHRS, CDR2 YFSETQ, per germline. The CDR3 length is 14 residues.

This sequence joins TRBV2 and TRBJ2-2; D unclear. The CDR3 is 17 amino acids. Per the germline V gene, CDR1 is SNHLY and CDR2 is FYNNEI. Trimming pared 6 bases from V and 4 bases from J, leaving 21 bases between. The CDR3 reads CASRDSDKGPSTGELFF. In DNA, the CDR3 is TGTGCCAGCAGGGATTCCGACAAGGGTCCGAGCACCGGGGAGCTGTTTTTT.

This rearrangement joins TRBV2 to TRBJ1-5; 7 nucleotides match TRBD1. This CDR3 spans 15 amino acids. V was clipped by 6 bases and J by 6 bases; unmatched bases: 11. Per the germline V gene, CDR1 is SNHLY and CDR2 is FYNNEI. CDR3 loop: CASSRRQGSVQPQHF. The CDR3 coding sequence is TGTGCCAGCAGCCGACGACAGGGATCGGTTCAGCCCCAGCATTTT. Full variable domain (missing parts from reference TRBV2 and TRBJ1-5): EPEVTQTPSHQVTQMGQEVILRCVPISNHLYFYWYRQILGQKVEFLVSFYNNEISEKSEIFDDQFSVERPDGSNFTLKIRSTKLEDSAMYFCASSRRQGSVQPQHFGDGTRLSIL.

This clone showed up just once. The genes are TRBV2 and TRBJ1-4; D not resolved. Germline CDR1 and CDR2: SNHLY and FYNNEI. The CDR3 sequence is 15 residues long. V lost 6 bases to trimming and J lost 0 bases, with 11 bases between them. The CDR3 nucleotides are TGTGCCAGCAGCCGCGGTAGTGCAACTAATGAAAAACTGTTTTTT. This sequence encodes CASSRGSATNEKLFF.

This chain joins TRBV7-6 and TRBJ2-1; TRBD2 matches at 13 bases. This CDR3 has 16 residues. Trimming removed 4 bases from V and 5 bases from J; junction bases left unmatched: 5. In germline, CDR1 is SGHVS, CDR2 FNYEAQ. The CDR3 DNA sequence: TGTGCCAGCAGCTCTAGACTAGCGGGGGGCGACAATGAGCAGTTCTTC. This encodes CASSSRLAGGDNEQFF. Complete variable domain (other parts from reference TRBV7-6 and TRBJ2-1): GAGVSQSPRYKVTKRGQDVALRCDPISGHVSLYWYRQALGQGPEFLTYFNYEAQQDKSGLPNDRFSAERPEGSISTLTIQRTEQRDSAMYRCASSSRLAGGDNEQFFGPGTRLTVL.

The chain recombines TRBV5-1 with TRBJ1-1; D gene unclear. Trimming stripped 0 bases from V and 1 base from J, with 7 bases between. The CDR3 runs to 14 residues. Germline values: CDR1 SGHRS, CDR2 YFSETQ. DNA for the CDR3: TGCGCCAGCAGCTTGGCAGGCAGGAACACTGAAGCTTTCTTT. Its translation: CASSLAGRNTEAFF.